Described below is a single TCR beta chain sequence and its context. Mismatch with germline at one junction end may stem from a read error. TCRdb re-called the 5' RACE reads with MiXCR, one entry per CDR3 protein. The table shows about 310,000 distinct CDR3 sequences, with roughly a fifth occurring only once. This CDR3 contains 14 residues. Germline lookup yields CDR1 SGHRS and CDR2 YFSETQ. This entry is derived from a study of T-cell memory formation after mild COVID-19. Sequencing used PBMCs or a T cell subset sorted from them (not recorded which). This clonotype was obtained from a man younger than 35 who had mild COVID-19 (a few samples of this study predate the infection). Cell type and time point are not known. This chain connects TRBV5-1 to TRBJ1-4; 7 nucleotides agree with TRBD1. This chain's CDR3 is CASSLGQDNEKLFF. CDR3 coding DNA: TGTGCCAGCAGCCTCGGACAGGACAATGAAAAACTGTTTTTT.